Following are 30 T cell receptor beta chains from one sample sequenced in a study of blood T cell repertoires in COVID-19. This table comes from immunoSEQ multiplex PCR, and its TCRdb copy is limited to in-frame clones, with some not included. The sample includes some 180,000 clones, around 80% of them seen just once. Material: peripheral blood. The receptors come from a woman of 80 years or more with active or convalescent COVID-19.

The genes are TRBV5-1 and TRBJ1-4; D remains ambiguous. The CDR3 is made up of 13 amino acids. Germline V gives CDR1 SGHRS, CDR2 YFSETQ. Trimming took 4 bases from V and 7 from J, leaving 11 bases between them. The CDR3 here is CASSPGKVEKLFF. CDR3 nucleotide sequence: TGCGCCAGCAGCCCCGGGAAAGTTGAAAAACTGTTTTTT.

This sequence joins TRBV3-1 (or the pseudogene TRBV3-2) and TRBJ1-2; weak D call: TRBD1 (5 bases). Germline V gives CDR1 LGHDT, CDR2 YNNKEL (reference sequence). The germline V and J ends were trimmed by 0 bases and 8 bases, with 19 bases remaining between them. The CDR3 consists of 16 residues. The CDR3 sequence: CASSQDKRTLRSGYTF. The CDR3 DNA is TGTGCCAGCAGCCAAGATAAAAGGACACTTCGATCCGGCTACACCTTC.

This clone appeared a few times. The chain recombines TRBV27 with TRBJ1-1, with no clear D. This CDR3 spans 14 amino acids. The V end lost 2 bases, the J end lost 0 bases, and 7 bases lay between the germline ends. In germline, CDR1 is MNHEY, CDR2 SMNVEV (reference sequence). Here the CDR3 reads CASSLNGMNTEAFF. The CDR3, as DNA: TGTGCCAGCAGTTTAAACGGTATGAACACTGAAGCTTTCTTT.

The chain uses TRBV5-1 and TRBJ2-5; TRBD1 matches 7 bases. The CDR3 has 14 amino acids. From germline, CDR1 is SGHRS and CDR2 YFSETQ. The junction had 3 bases not matched to a gene; V was cut back by 0 bases and J by 4 bases. Here the CDR3 reads CASSLGYRGETQYF. The CDR3 DNA sequence: TGCGCCAGCAGCTTGGGGTACAGGGGAGAGACCCAGTACTTC. Filled out from reference TRBV5-1 and TRBJ2-5, the complete variable domain reads KAGVTQTPRYLIKTRGQQVTLSCSPISGHRSVSWYQQTPGQGLQFLFEYFSETQRNKGNFPGRFSGRQFSNSRSEMNVSTLELGDSALYLCASSLGYRGETQYFGPGTRLLVL.

The chain is built from TRBV5-1 and TRBJ2-2, with D tentatively TRBD2 (6 bases). V gave up 1 base and J gave up 5 bases, with 15 bases separating them. The CDR3 is made up of 16 amino acids. Germline V gives CDR1 SGHRS, CDR2 YFSETQ. The CDR3 loop reads CASSLYGPGGTGELFF. The CDR3 nucleotides are TGCGCCAGCAGCTTGTACGGGCCCGGAGGGACCGGGGAGCTGTTTTTT. Complete variable domain (other parts from reference TRBV5-1 and TRBJ2-2): KAGVTQTPRYLIKTRGQQVTLSCSPISGHRSVSWYQQTPGQGLQFLFEYFSETQRNKGNFPGRFSGRQFSNSRSEMNVSTLELGDSALYLCASSLYGPGGTGELFFGEGSRLTVL.

The chain links TRBV19 to TRBJ1-1; D is perhaps TRBD1 (5 bases). Trimming took off 1 base at V and 6 bases at J, with 15 bases between the two ends. The CDR3 covers 15 residues. Germline V gives CDR1 LNHDA, CDR2 SQIVND (reference sequence). The CDR3 DNA follows: TGTGCCAGTAGTATAGCCCCGGACCCGGGGGCTGAAGCTTTCTTT. Translating gives CASSIAPDPGAEAFF.

Only one count was recorded for this clone. The rearrangement links TRBV28 to TRBJ2-6; D perhaps matches TRBD1 (6 bases). This CDR3 is 15 amino acids long. Germline values: CDR1 MDHEN, CDR2 SYDVKM. V lost 7 bases and J lost 2, with 12 bases in between. As DNA, the CDR3 is TGTGCCAGCAATAACCCAGGGGCTGGGGCCAACGTCCTGACTTTC. It codes for CASNNPGAGANVLTF.

The rearrangement joins TRBV29-1 to TRBJ1-1; D unresolved. V lost 4 bases to trimming and J lost 1 base, with 13 bases between them. There are 14 residues in the CDR3. Looked up from germline, CDR1 is SQVTM and CDR2 is ANQGSEA. This chain's CDR3 is CSVGFGVWNTEAFF. The CDR3 coding sequence is TGCAGCGTTGGGTTCGGGGTTTGGAACACTGAAGCTTTCTTT.

In its sample, this clone was seen once. This rearrangement joins TRBV5-1 to TRBJ1-6; D is undetermined. The V gene lost 4 bases and the J gene lost 0 bases, with 11 bases spanning the gap. Per the germline V gene, CDR1 is SGHRS and CDR2 is YFSETQ. CDR3 length: 16 amino acids. The DNA for the CDR3 is TGCGCCAGCAGCCGAGGCGGAACCTCCTATAATTCACCCCTCCACTTT. Translation: CASSRGGTSYNSPLHF.

The V gene is TRBV5-1, the J gene TRBJ1-6; D gene unclear. V lost 3 bases and J lost 12, with 10 bases in between. Germline V gives CDR1 SGHRS, CDR2 YFSETQ. CDR3 length: 12 amino acids. CDR3 region: CASSSTGKPLHF. The DNA for the CDR3 is TGCGCCAGCAGCTCTACCGGGAAACCCCTCCACTTT.

The V and J genes are TRBV5-8 and TRBJ1-1; D remains ambiguous. Trimming stripped 0 bases from V and 1 base from J, with 7 bases between. From germline, CDR1 is SGHTS and CDR2 YDEGEE. The CDR3 is 14 amino acids. The CDR3 DNA is TGTGCCAGCAGCTTGGTTGGCGGGAACACTGAAGCTTTCTTT. Amino acids: CASSLVGGNTEAFF. The entire variable domain, with the rest obtained from reference TRBV5-8 and TRBJ1-1, is as follows: EAGVTQSPTHLIKTRGQQATLRCSPISGHTSVYWYQQALGLGLQFLLWYDEGEERNRGNFPPRFSGRQFPNYSSELNVNALELEDSALYLCASSLVGGNTEAFFGQGTRLTVV.

The chain joins TRBV28 to TRBJ1-5, with 10 bases fitting TRBD1. The V and J ends lost 5 bases and 7 bases, in that order; junction bases with no gene match: 8. Germline CDR1 and CDR2: MDHEN and SYDVKM. The CDR3 sequence is 15 residues long. In nucleotides, the CDR3 is TGTGCCAGCAGTACCTCGACAGGGGGCCGGCAGCCCCAGCATTTT. Protein: CASSTSTGGRQPQHF.

The chain is built from TRBV3-1 (or the pseudogene TRBV3-2) and TRBJ1-5; 7 bases align to TRBD1. From germline, CDR1 is LGHDT and CDR2 YNNKEL (reference sequence). This CDR3 region has 15 residues. Trimming at V came to 1 base and at J to 4 bases, leaving 4 bases not matched to a gene. CDR3 in DNA: TGTGCCAGCAGCCAAGTAACAGGGGTTAATCAGCCCCAGCATTTT. It codes for CASSQVTGVNQPQHF.

The chain combines TRBV6-1 with TRBJ2-3; tentatively, D is TRBD1 (6 bases). Trimming removed 1 base from V and 6 bases from J, with 14 bases in between. CDR1 MNHNS and CDR2 SASEGT come from the germline V gene. There are 15 residues in the CDR3. CDR3 in amino acids: CASSEGIRGDDTQYF. The CDR3 DNA reads as TGTGCCAGCAGTGAAGGGATCAGGGGTGACGATACGCAGTATTTT.

The J gene is TRBJ1-2, the V gene TRBV4-3; a weak D match, TRBD1 (6 bases). Trimming stripped 0 bases from V and 8 bases from J, with 19 bases between. The CDR3 spans 16 residues. The V gene's germline CDR1 is LGHNA and CDR2 YSLEER. DNA of the CDR3: TGCGCCAGCAGCCAAGAGTGGGGGGGGCTCACGGTCGGCTACACCTTC. Its protein product is CASSQEWGGLTVGYTF.

The chain uses TRBV19 and TRBJ2-1, with D tentatively TRBD1 (6 bases). Germline assignment: CDR1 LNHDA and CDR2 SQIVND (reference sequence). This CDR3 has 12 amino acids. Trimming removed 6 bases at V and 9 bases at J, with 12 bases between. The CDR3 is CASSQTQGEQFF. The CDR3 bases are TGTGCCAGTAGCCAAACACAGGGTGAGCAGTTCTTC.

The chain couples TRBV12-3 or TRBV12-4 to TRBJ2-5; a possible D gene is TRBD2 (5 bases). The CDR3 has 11 amino acids. V was pared by 8 bases and J by 6 bases, with 10 bases between. The CDR3 sequence is CASRGPKTQYF. The CDR3 DNA reads TGTGCCAGCCGCGGGCCTAAGACCCAGTACTTC.

This clone appeared a few times. V and J are TRBV6-5 and TRBJ2-2; no reliable D call. CDR1 MNHEY and CDR2 SVGAGI come from the germline V gene. The CDR3 has 12 amino acids. Trimming shortened V by 0 bases and J by 7 bases, and 3 bases separated the two germline ends. The CDR3 is CASSYSVGELFF. For the CDR3, the DNA is TGTGCCAGCAGTTACTCCGTCGGGGAGCTGTTTTTT.

The genes are TRBV11-2 and TRBJ2-5; TRBD1 aligns across 8 bases. V shed 3 bases, J shed 4 bases, and the junction held 10 bases outside the gene matches. The CDR3 consists of 16 residues. CDR1 is SGHAT and CDR2 is FQNNGV in the germline V gene. CDR3: CASSFQGALTRETQYF. The CDR3 DNA reads as TGTGCCAGCAGCTTTCAGGGGGCTCTTACGAGAGAGACCCAGTACTTC.

This clone was counted ten times or more. This chain links TRBV6-1 with TRBJ1-2, with TRBD1 matching 8 bases. The germline gives CDR1 MNHNS, CDR2 SASEGT. With 0 bases clipped from V and 6 bases from J, the junction kept 12 bases outside the gene matches. The CDR3 has 17 amino acids. This CDR3 reads CASSEAGGNRGVDGYTF. CDR3 coding DNA: TGTGCCAGCAGTGAAGCGGGAGGGAACAGGGGGGTGGATGGCTACACCTTC.

Here the CDR3 DNA reads TGTGCCAGCAGCGTATACTCGGGGCTAGCGGGGGGGCCAGATACGCAGTATTTT. Translation gives CASSVYSGLAGGPDTQYF. V gene TRBV9 combines with J gene TRBJ2-3, with 12 bases aligning to TRBD2. V gave up 1 base and J gave up 4 bases; unmatched junction bases: 10. The CDR3 spans 18 residues. CDR1 is SGDLS and CDR2 is YYNGEE in the germline V gene.

This clone came up once. The gene calls are TRBV7-6 and TRBJ2-5; 7 bases match TRBD1. The CDR3 consists of 16 residues. Losses at the gene ends were 2 bases for V and 4 bases for J; bases not matched to a gene: 10. Looked up from germline, CDR1 is SGHVS and CDR2 is FNYEAQ. CDR3 nucleotide sequence: TGTGCCAGCAGCTTATCCGGGGACAGACCTCGAGAGACCCAGTACTTC. As protein: CASSLSGDRPRETQYF.

The V gene is TRBV5-6, the J gene TRBJ1-1; D is undetermined. V shed 4 bases and J shed 4 bases, with 14 bases lying between them. CDR1 is SGHDT, CDR2 YYEEEE, per germline. CDR3 size: 14 residues. The CDR3 reads CASSPILSLTEAFF. CDR3 coding DNA: TGTGCCAGCAGCCCAATCCTTTCACTCACTGAAGCTTTCTTT.

As regards this clone: The same CDR3 arises from other DNA sequences in this sample as well. The gene calls are TRBV18 and TRBJ2-7, with TRBD1 matching 9 bases. The CDR3 consists of 14 residues. CDR1 and CDR2 from the germline V gene are KGHSH and LQKENI. V gave up 3 bases and J gave up 3 bases; unmatched junction bases: 3. The CDR3 region has the DNA TGTGCCAGCTCACCTCCGGGACAGGGCTACGAGCAGTACTTC. It is translated as CASSPPGQGYEQYF.

This clone was observed a handful of times. The rearrangement uses TRBV5-4 and TRBJ2-2, with TRBD2 matching 11 bases. Trimming at V came to 4 bases and at J to 4 bases, leaving 6 bases not matched to a gene. CDR1 is SGHNT, CDR2 YYREEE, per germline (reference sequence). The CDR3 has 16 amino acids. This chain's CDR3 is CASSPSTSGATGELFF. In DNA, the CDR3 is TGTGCCAGCAGCCCTTCGACTAGCGGGGCCACCGGGGAGCTGTTTTTT. The full variable domain, rest sourced from reference TRBV5-4 and TRBJ2-2, is ETGVTQSPTHLIKTRGQQVTLRCSSQSGHNTVSWYQQALGQGPQFIFQYYREEENGRGNFPPRFSGLQFPNYSSELNVNALELDDSALYLCASSPSTSGATGELFFGEGSRLTVL.

The CDR3 protein is CASRGLAGGSYNEQFF. The CDR3 nucleotides read TGTGCCAGCAGGGGGTTGGCGGGGGGCTCCTACAATGAGCAGTTCTTC. This rearrangement joins TRBV28 to TRBJ2-1; 8 bases agree with TRBD2. The CDR3 totals 16 residues. Germline assignment: CDR1 MDHEN and CDR2 SYDVKM. The ends lost 6 bases at V and 0 bases at J; junction bases unmatched: 7. Full variable domain (remainder filled in from reference TRBV28 and TRBJ2-1): DVKVTQSSRYLVKRTGEKVFLECVQDMDHENMFWYRQDPGLGLRLIYFSYDVKMKEKGDIPEGYSVSREKKERFSLILESASTNQTSMYLCASRGLAGGSYNEQFFGPGTRLTVL.

The J gene is TRBJ1-6, the V gene TRBV7-9, with 7 bases fitting TRBD1. Germline V gene data show CDR1 as SEHNR and CDR2 as FQNEAQ (reference sequence). Unmatched junction bases numbered 8, after V lost 3 bases and J lost 9 bases. This CDR3 contains 15 residues. CDR3 sequence reads: CASSFGQGGGSPLHF. DNA for the CDR3: TGTGCCAGCAGCTTTGGGCAGGGGGGCGGTTCACCCCTCCACTTT.

This clone has only one observation. The gene calls are TRBV19 and TRBJ1-1; 8 positions match TRBD1. The CDR3 sequence is 13 residues long. Trimming cost V 5 bases and J 11 bases; bases outside gene matches: 10. Per the germline V gene, CDR1 is LNHDA and CDR2 is SQIVND (reference sequence). The CDR3 bases are TGTGCCAGTAGTCTGGACAGGGTTCAGCTGGCTTTCTTT. This encodes CASSLDRVQLAFF.

This chain joins TRBV9 and TRBJ1-2; D might be TRBD1 (6 bases). Germline CDR1 and CDR2: SGDLS and YYNGEE. The germline V and J ends were trimmed by 0 bases and 4 bases, with 22 bases remaining between them. This CDR3 has 18 amino acids. The CDR3 loop is CASSVATVQGTRAYGYTF. CDR3 in DNA: TGTGCCAGCAGCGTAGCTACGGTACAGGGTACGAGGGCCTATGGCTACACCTTC.

This chain uses TRBV6-2 or TRBV6-3 with TRBJ2-3, with 10 bases lining up with TRBD2. From germline, CDR1 is MNHEY and CDR2 SVGEGT. Losses at the gene ends were 2 bases for V and 0 bases for J; bases not matched to a gene: 17. The CDR3 is 21 amino acids. In nucleotides, the CDR3 is TGTGCCAGCAGTTACCCAAGACTAGCGGGCCCTCATACTACTAGCACAGATACGCAGTATTTT. Translated: CASSYPRLAGPHTTSTDTQYF.